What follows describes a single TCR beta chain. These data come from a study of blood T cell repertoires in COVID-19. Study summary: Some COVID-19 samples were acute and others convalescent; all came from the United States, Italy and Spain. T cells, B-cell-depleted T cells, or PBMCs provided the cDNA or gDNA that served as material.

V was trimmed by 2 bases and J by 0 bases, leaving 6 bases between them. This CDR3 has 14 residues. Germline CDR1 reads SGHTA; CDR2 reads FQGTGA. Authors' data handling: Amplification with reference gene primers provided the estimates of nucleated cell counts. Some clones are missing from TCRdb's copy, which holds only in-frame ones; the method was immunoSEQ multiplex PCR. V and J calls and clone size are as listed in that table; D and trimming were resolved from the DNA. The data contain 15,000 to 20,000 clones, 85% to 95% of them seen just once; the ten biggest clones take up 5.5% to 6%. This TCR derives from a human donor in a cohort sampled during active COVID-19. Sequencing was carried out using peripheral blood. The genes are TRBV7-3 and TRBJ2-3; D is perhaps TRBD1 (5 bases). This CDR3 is CASSLDSSTDTQYF. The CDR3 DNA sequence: TGTGCCAGCAGCTTAGACAGCAGCACAGATACGCAGTATTTT.